The 18 T cell receptor beta chains presented below share a single source sample, sequenced in a study of T cells in Graves' hyperthyroidism and ophthalmopathy. From RNA transcripts, TCR beta CDR3 regions were amplified. RT-PCR in the first round (using the HTBI primer set) targeted the TCR CDR3. MiXCR was run by TCRdb on the multiplex PCR reads, yielding one entry per CDR3 protein. The table includes under 400,000 distinct CDR3 sequences, roughly 15% detected once. The source material was blood. The receptors here all came from a woman aged 55-69 years with Graves' ophthalmopathy.

This chain joins TRBV9 and TRBJ2-5; D may match TRBD1 or TRBD2 (7 bases each). The germline V gene encodes CDR1 SGDLS and CDR2 YYNGEE. Deletions cut 0 bases from V and 7 bases from J, with 16 bases between. The CDR3 extends over 15 amino acids. The CDR3 bases are TGTGCCAGCAGCGTAGCTCCTGACAGGGAGGGGACCCAGTACTTC. This encodes CASSVAPDREGTQYF.

This clonotype occurred many times. This chain uses TRBV6-1 with TRBJ2-7; D gene ambiguous. The germline V and J ends were trimmed by 6 bases and 7 bases, with 19 bases remaining between them. CDR1 and CDR2 from the germline V gene are MNHNS and SASEGT. This CDR3 spans 14 amino acids. The CDR3 loop is CASSRRGPDWEQYF. For the CDR3, the DNA is TGTGCCAGCAGCCGGCGAGGTCCCGACTGGGAGCAGTACTTC.

Here the CDR3 reads CASSSAGSGRAYNEQFF. Here the CDR3 DNA reads TGTGCCAGCAGTTCGGCTGGGAGCGGGAGGGCCTACAATGAGCAGTTCTTC. The chain employs TRBV28 and TRBJ2-1; 10 bases line up with TRBD2. Germline V CDR1 and CDR2: MDHEN, SYDVKM. The CDR3 runs to 17 residues. V dropped 4 bases and J dropped 2; count of bases not matched to a gene: 8.

In its sample, this clonotype was seen many times. This chain connects TRBV30 to TRBJ1-3, with D unclear. The germline V and J ends were trimmed by 0 bases and 0 bases, with 6 bases remaining between them. CDR1 and CDR2 (germline): GTSNPN, SVGIG (reference sequence). The CDR3 loop spans 14 amino acids. The CDR3 loop reads CAWSVQLSGNTIYF. The CDR3 DNA reads as TGTGCCTGGAGTGTACAGCTCTCTGGAAACACCATATATTTT. Supplemented by reference TRBV30 and TRBJ1-3, the full variable domain reads SQTIHQWPATLVQPVGSPLSLECTVEGTSNPNLYWYRQAAGRGLQLLFYSVGIGQISSEVPQNLSASRPQDRQFILSSKKLLLSDSGFYLCAWSVQLSGNTIYFGEGSWLTVV.

This clonotype was observed at least ten times. V gene TRBV30 combines with J gene TRBJ1-1; the D is unclear. The CDR3 is 14 amino acids. Germline CDR1 and CDR2: GTSNPN and SVGIG (reference sequence). Trimming pared 5 bases from V and 1 base from J, leaving 14 bases between. DNA for the CDR3: TGTGCCTGGGTGCCGATACAGACGAACACTGAAGCTTTCTTT. This translates into CAWVPIQTNTEAFF. The full variable domain, its missing parts supplied by reference TRBV30 and TRBJ1-1, is SQTIHQWPATLVQPVGSPLSLECTVEGTSNPNLYWYRQAAGRGLQLLFYSVGIGQISSEVPQNLSASRPQDRQFILSSKKLLLSDSGFYLCAWVPIQTNTEAFFGQGTRLTVV.

The gene calls are TRBV18 and TRBJ1-4; D is unresolved. With 3 bases removed from V and 0 bases from J, the gap between germline ends came to 2 bases. The germline CDR1 and CDR2 sequences are KGHSH and LQKENI. The CDR3 is made up of 13 amino acids. CDR3 residues: CASSPSTNEKLFF. As DNA, the CDR3 is TGTGCCAGCTCACCTTCAACTAATGAAAAACTGTTTTTT. The variable domain in full, completed from reference TRBV18 and TRBJ1-4, reads NAGVMQNPRHLVRRRGQEARLRCSPMKGHSHVYWYRQLPEEGLKFMVYLQKENIIDESGMPKERFSAEFPKEGPSILRIQQVVRGDSAAYFCASSPSTNEKLFFGSGTQLSVL.

This clonotype was found a few times. The V call is TRBV19, the J call TRBJ2-1, with 11 bases that match TRBD1. The CDR3 totals 14 residues. Germline CDR1 and CDR2: LNHDA and SQIVND (reference sequence). Trimming cost V 8 bases and J 10 bases; bases outside gene matches: 10. The CDR3 protein is CASGGGQGAGEQFF. The CDR3 DNA follows: TGTGCCAGTGGCGGTGGACAGGGGGCAGGAGAGCAGTTCTTC. Full variable domain (rest looked up from reference TRBV19 and TRBJ2-1): DGGITQSPKYLFRKEGQNVTLSCEQNLNHDAMYWYRQDPGQGLRLIYYSQIVNDFQKGDIAEGYSVSREKKESFPLTVTSAQKNPTAFYLCASGGGQGAGEQFFGPGTRLTVL.

This chain connects TRBV15 to TRBJ2-3, with 8 bases fitting TRBD1. The germline CDR1 and CDR2 sequences are LNHNV and YYDKDF (reference sequence). The J segment lost 1 base and the V segment lost 3 bases, leaving 3 bases of the junction unmatched. This CDR3 region has 15 residues. CDR3 nucleotides: TGTGCCACCAGCAGCCGGGACAGGCGCACAGATACGCAGTATTTT. This gives the protein CATSSRDRRTDTQYF.

This chain's CDR3 is CASSLTSGLSTDTQYF. CDR3 sequence (DNA): TGCGCCAGCAGCTTGACTAGCGGACTAAGCACAGATACGCAGTATTTT. This rearrangement joins TRBV5-1 to TRBJ2-3; TRBD2 aligns across 8 bases. The germline CDR1 and CDR2 sequences are SGHRS and YFSETQ. Germline trimming cut 1 base from V and 0 bases from J; bases unmatched to any gene: 4. The CDR3 spans 16 residues.

This clonotype was picked up many times. The chain employs TRBV29-1 and TRBJ2-1; no clear D. Trimming removed 3 bases from V and 0 bases from J, with 6 bases in between. Germline CDR1 and CDR2: SQVTM and ANQGSEA. The CDR3 has 13 residues. This CDR3 is CSVEADSYNEQFF. For the CDR3, the DNA is TGCAGCGTTGAGGCGGACTCCTACAATGAGCAGTTCTTC.

This clonotype was picked up many times. DNA of the CDR3: TGCGCCAGCTCCCTCCTTAGCGGGAGGGCCGGCGATACGCAGTATTTT. Its translation is CASSLLSGRAGDTQYF. The chain uses TRBV5-1 and TRBJ2-3, with TRBD2 matching over 11 bases. Germline V CDR1 and CDR2: SGHRS, YFSETQ. The CDR3 runs to 16 residues. Losses at the gene ends were 7 bases for V and 6 bases for J; bases not matched to a gene: 13.

V gene TRBV20-1 combines with J gene TRBJ2-1; 7 nucleotides align to TRBD2. The V and J ends lost 6 bases and 1 base, in that order; junction bases with no gene match: 15. The CDR3 contains 17 residues. Germline assignment: CDR1 DFQATT and CDR2 SNEGSKA (reference sequence). Here the CDR3 DNA reads TGCAGTGCCGGTGTGGCTAGCGGATTTTTTTCCTACAATGAGCAGTTCTTC. Amino acid sequence: CSAGVASGFFSYNEQFF.

Remarks on this clonotype: This may stem from a read error, because a much larger clone lies one nucleotide away. CDR3 nucleotides: TGTGCCAGCAACTTATTAGGGACTAGCGGAGAGACCCAGTACTTC. Its protein product is CASNLLGTSGETQYF. The J gene is TRBJ2-5, the V gene TRBV7-8; 11 bases are shared with TRBD2. Germline-derived CDR1 and CDR2 are SGHVS and FQNEAQ. This CDR3 has 15 residues.

This chain joins TRBV20-1 and TRBJ2-7; D possibly corresponds to TRBD1 (7 bases). The CDR3 loop spans 15 amino acids. V was clipped by 0 bases and J by 2 bases, with 14 bases between them. The germline gives CDR1 DFQATT, CDR2 SNEGSKA (reference sequence). The CDR3 DNA sequence: TGCAGTGCTAGAGATAAGGACAGGAGGGCCTACGAGCAGTACTTC. This translates into CSARDKDRRAYEQYF.

This clonotype turned up a few times. V and J are TRBV7-9 and TRBJ2-1; TRBD2 matches 8 bases. The CDR3 runs to 19 residues. Germline CDR1 reads SEHNR; CDR2 reads FQNEAQ (reference sequence). Losses at the gene ends were 0 bases for V and 7 bases for J; bases not matched to a gene: 17. CDR3 sequence reads: CASSLASGVGTRIVNEQFF. The CDR3 region has the DNA TGTGCCAGCAGCTTAGCGTCGGGGGTGGGGACTAGGATCGTTAATGAGCAGTTCTTC.

In its sample, this clonotype was seen many times. The V and J genes are TRBV20-1 and TRBJ2-3; 8 nucleotides line up with TRBD2. After removal of 3 bases from V and 3 bases from J, the junction contained 5 bases not matched to a gene. The CDR3 covers 14 residues. Per the germline V gene, CDR1 is DFQATT and CDR2 is SNEGSKA (reference sequence). The chain's CDR3 is CSARPTSDTDTQYF. The CDR3 region has the DNA TGCAGTGCTAGGCCGACTAGCGATACAGATACGCAGTATTTT.

This clonotype has at least ten counts. V and J are TRBV28 and TRBJ1-5; D gene ambiguous. Germline CDR1 is MDHEN and CDR2 is SYDVKM. V lost 5 bases and J lost 1, with 15 bases in between. The CDR3 covers 16 residues. The CDR3 region is CASSPTSRGSNQPQHF. The CDR3 DNA reads as TGTGCCAGCAGTCCAACGTCCCGCGGGAGCAATCAGCCCCAGCATTTT.

This clonotype was seen just once. Germline and junction disagree at one end, which may indicate a read error. Here the CDR3 reads CASRDLAGGSYNERFF. The CDR3 coding sequence is TGTGCCAGCAGGGACCTAGCAGGAGGATCCTACAATGAGCGGTTCTTC. The gene calls are TRBV6-1 and TRBJ2-1, with a weak D call TRBD2 (5 bases). This CDR3 has 16 residues. From germline, CDR1 is MNHNS and CDR2 SASEGT.